The rows below give T cell receptor beta chains drawn from one sample of a study of cytotoxic CD8 clonotypes in ibrutinib-treated CLL. Profiled with immunoSEQ multiplex PCR; TCRdb holds only in-frame clones, not every one. The sample contains 250,000 or so clones, 70% of which appear only once. Sequencing was performed on PBMCs, taken after 24 months of ibrutinib treatment. Every receptor here comes from a human donor with chronic lymphocytic leukemia. CDR3s include the opening cysteine and the closing phenylalanine or tryptophan. D genes are given only for firm matches. Some rows have no size entry. The others give once, few or many, or a class for an expanded clone.

size: NA; J: TRBJ2-7; D: TRBD1; length: 17; V: TRBV18; CDR3: CASSPPRTGAFSGEQYF; DNA: TGTGCCAGCTCACCACCTAGGACAGGGGCCTTTAGTGGCGAGCAGTACTTC
size: NA; J: TRBJ2-3; D: TRBD2; length: 17; V: TRBV7-2; CDR3: CASSSPPGGRASDTQYF; DNA: TGTGCCAGCAGCTCCCCTCCTGGCGGGAGGGCCTCAGATACGCAGTATTTT
size: NA; J: TRBJ2-5; D: TRBD2; length: 14; V: TRBV7-9; CDR3: CASSGTSGSETQYF; DNA: TGTGCCAGCAGCGGGACTAGCGGGAGCGAGACCCAGTACTTC
size: NA; J: TRBJ2-1; D: NA; length: 9; V: TRBV7-4; CDR3: CAREMEQFF; DNA: TGTGCCAGGGAGATGGAGCAGTTCTTC
size: NA; J: TRBJ2-7; D: TRBD1; length: 14; V: TRBV28; CDR3: CASKVEGASYEQYF; DNA: TGTGCCAGCAAGGTAGAGGGGGCAAGCTACGAGCAGTACTTC
size: NA; J: TRBJ2-4; D: NA; length: 17; V: TRBV5-4; CDR3: CASSLDPRGITKNIQYF; DNA: TGTGCCAGCAGCTTGGATCCGAGGGGGATAACCAAAAACATTCAGTACTTC
size: few; J: TRBJ1-5; D: NA; length: 13; V: TRBV9; CDR3: CASSARQNQPQHF; DNA: TGTGCCAGCAGCGCGAGACAGAATCAGCCCCAGCATTTT
size: once; J: TRBJ2-7; D: TRBD2; length: 17; V: TRBV19; CDR3: CASSKGGLAGGGGEQYF; DNA: TGTGCCAGTAGCAAGGGGGGACTAGCGGGAGGTGGTGGTGAGCAGTACTTC
size: NA; J: TRBJ2-4; D: TRBD2; length: 17; V: TRBV2; CDR3: CASSELGEGLAKNIQYF; DNA: TGTGCCAGCAGTGAACTGGGGGAGGGACTGGCCAAAAACATTCAGTACTTC
size: NA; J: TRBJ1-1; D: NA; length: 11; V: TRBV30; CDR3: CAWSVQVEAFF; DNA: TGTGCCTGGAGTGTACAAGTAGAAGCTTTCTTT
size: NA; J: TRBJ1-5; D: TRBD1; length: 15; V: TRBV10-3; CDR3: CAISGGGQGAQPQHF; DNA: TGTGCCATCAGTGGGGGAGGACAGGGCGCTCAGCCCCAGCATTTT
size: NA; J: TRBJ2-5; D: NA; length: 14; V: TRBV6-5; CDR3: CASSYSGGRETQYF; DNA: TGTGCCAGCAGTTACTCCGGGGGCAGGGAGACCCAGTACTTC
size: once; J: TRBJ1-2; D: NA; length: 17; V: TRBV4-2; CDR3: CASSQGIKDRHGHGYTF; DNA: TGTGCCAGCAGCCAGGGGATAAAAGACAGGCACGGCCATGGCTACACCTTC
size: NA; J: TRBJ2-1; D: NA; length: 14; V: TRBV29-1; CDR3: CSVEDLGTINEQFF; DNA: TGCAGCGTTGAAGATCTGGGGACGATCAATGAGCAGTTCTTC
size: NA; J: TRBJ2-7; D: NA; length: 13; V: TRBV1; CDR3: CTSSHLENYEQYF; DNA: TGCACCAGCAGCCATTTGGAGAACTACGAGCAGTACTTC
size: once; J: TRBJ2-7; D: NA; length: 12; V: TRBV29-1; CDR3: CSVVQRYYEQYF; DNA: TGCAGCGTTGTTCAGCGGTACTACGAGCAGTACTTC
size: few; J: TRBJ2-1; D: NA; length: 13; V: TRBV9; CDR3: CASSVGTYNEQFF; DNA: TGTGCCAGCAGCGTAGGCACTTACAATGAGCAGTTCTTC
size: NA; J: TRBJ2-3; D: NA; length: 11; V: TRBV27; CDR3: CAIFITDTQYF; DNA: TGTGCCATCTTCATTACAGATACGCAGTATTTT
size: NA; J: TRBJ1-1; D: NA; length: 13; V: TRBV29-1; CDR3: CSVLDAGGPKAFF; DNA: TGCAGCGTCCTCGATGCGGGGGGGCCGAAAGCTTTCTTT
size: NA; J: TRBJ2-1; D: NA; length: 15; V: TRBV7-3; CDR3: CASSLGARSYNEQFF; DNA: TGTGCCAGCAGCTTGGGGGCTCGGTCCTACAATGAGCAGTTCTTC
size: few; J: TRBJ2-1; D: TRBD2; length: 16; V: TRBV28; CDR3: CASSLGGRALDNEQFF; DNA: TGTGCCAGCAGTTTAGGCGGGAGGGCTCTTGACAATGAGCAGTTCTTC
size: few; J: TRBJ1-2; D: NA; length: 12; V: TRBV27; CDR3: CASRTENYGYTF; DNA: TGTGCCAGCAGGACCGAAAACTATGGCTACACCTTC
size: NA; J: TRBJ1-2; D: TRBD1; length: 15; V: TRBV7-9; CDR3: CASSFGTGLDYGYTF; DNA: TGTGCCAGCAGCTTCGGGACAGGCTTGGACTATGGCTACACCTTC
size: few; J: TRBJ2-3; D: TRBD2; length: 15; V: TRBV27; CDR3: CASRETSGSTDTQYF; DNA: TGTGCCAGCAGAGAGACTAGCGGGAGCACAGATACGCAGTATTTT
size: few; J: TRBJ1-2; D: NA; length: 15; V: TRBV29-1; CDR3: CSVGQTTERRGGYTF; DNA: TGCAGCGTCGGACAGACCACCGAGCGTCGGGGTGGCTACACCTTC
size: few; J: TRBJ1-5; D: NA; length: 14; V: TRBV7-2; CDR3: CASSLSGASQPQHF; DNA: TGTGCCAGCAGCTTGAGCGGGGCGTCTCAGCCCCAGCATTTT
size: NA; J: TRBJ2-1; D: NA; length: 14; V: TRBV7-3; CDR3: CASSLGSASSEQFF; DNA: TGTGCCAGCAGCTTAGGGTCCGCCTCGAGTGAGCAGTTCTTC
size: NA; J: TRBJ1-1; D: NA; length: 16; V: TRBV30; CDR3: CAWSSTGYIMNTEAFF; DNA: TGTGCCTGGAGTTCTACAGGATATATCATGAACACTGAAGCTTTCTTT
size: few; J: TRBJ1-5; D: NA; length: 13; V: TRBV6-5; CDR3: CASSDRKYQPQHF; DNA: TGTGCCAGCAGTGACAGGAAATATCAGCCCCAGCATTTT
size: NA; J: TRBJ2-1; D: NA; length: 13; V: TRBV7-2; CDR3: CASSLALVGEQFF; DNA: TGTGCCAGCAGCTTAGCTCTAGTGGGTGAGCAGTTCTTC
size: NA; J: TRBJ1-1; D: TRBD1; length: 16; V: TRBV11-2; CDR3: CASRRGGQGLNTEAFF; DNA: TGTGCCAGCAGGCGAGGGGGACAGGGGCTTAACACTGAAGCTTTCTTT
size: once; J: TRBJ2-3; D: TRBD1; length: 15; V: TRBV5-1; CDR3: CASSFGQGGADTQYF; DNA: TGCGCCAGCAGCTTCGGACAGGGTGGTGCAGATACGCAGTATTTT
size: NA; J: TRBJ2-1; D: TRBD2; length: 16; V: TRBV19; CDR3: CASSSSSSGRAGEQFF; DNA: TGTGCCAGTAGTTCCTCCTCTAGCGGGAGGGCAGGTGAGCAGTTCTTC
size: NA; J: TRBJ1-2; D: NA; length: 14; V: TRBV6-6; CDR3: CASNRRGTLNGYTF; DNA: TGTGCCAGCAACCGACGCGGGACCTTAAATGGCTACACCTTC
size: once; J: TRBJ2-7; D: NA; length: 14; V: TRBV7-2; CDR3: CASSHARLTYEQYF; DNA: TGTGCCAGCAGCCACGCCCGATTAACCTACGAGCAGTACTTC
size: few; J: TRBJ2-1; D: NA; length: 12; V: TRBV9; CDR3: CAITSNVDEQFF; DNA: TGTGCCATCACCAGTAATGTCGATGAGCAGTTCTTC
size: few; J: TRBJ1-2; D: NA; length: 12; V: TRBV28; CDR3: CASSFRNYGYTF; DNA: TGTGCCAGCAGTTTTCGAAACTATGGCTACACCTTC
size: NA; J: TRBJ2-7; D: TRBD1; length: 14; V: TRBV10-3; CDR3: CAISRGQGDYEQYF; DNA: TGTGCCATCAGCAGGGGACAGGGTGACTACGAGCAGTACTTC
size: NA; J: TRBJ1-1; D: NA; length: 13; V: TRBV4-1; CDR3: CASRERGNTEAFF; DNA: TGCGCCAGCAGGGAGAGGGGTAACACTGAAGCTTTCTTT
size: NA; J: TRBJ2-3; D: NA; length: 14; V: TRBV2; CDR3: CASRERQGTDTQYF; DNA: TGTGCCAGCAGGGAAAGGCAGGGCACAGATACGCAGTATTTT
size: NA; J: TRBJ1-2; D: TRBD1; length: 14; V: TRBV11-2; CDR3: CASSTRQGGSGYTF; DNA: TGTGCCAGCAGCACCCGACAGGGGGGATCTGGCTACACCTTC
size: few; J: TRBJ2-1; D: TRBD2; length: 15; V: TRBV19; CDR3: CASSPGTSGYNEQFF; DNA: TGTGCCAGTAGTCCCGGGACTAGCGGGTACAATGAGCAGTTCTTC
size: few; J: TRBJ2-6; D: NA; length: 13; V: TRBV28; CDR3: CAIMSSGANVLTF; DNA: TGTGCCATCATGAGTTCTGGGGCCAACGTCCTGACTTTC
size: NA; J: TRBJ2-1; D: TRBD2; length: 16; V: TRBV5-6; CDR3: CASSPIAGGPHNEQFF; DNA: TGTGCCAGCAGCCCGATAGCGGGAGGGCCCCACAATGAGCAGTTCTTC
size: NA; J: TRBJ2-3; D: TRBD2; length: 15; V: TRBV11-2; CDR3: CASRTTSGVTDTQYF; DNA: TGTGCCAGCAGAACGACTAGCGGCGTCACAGATACGCAGTATTTT
size: NA; J: TRBJ1-4; D: TRBD1; length: 13; V: TRBV2; CDR3: CASARDRDDKLFF; DNA: TGTGCCTCGGCCCGGGACAGGGATGACAAACTGTTTTTT
size: NA; J: TRBJ1-4; D: NA; length: 16; V: TRBV5-8; CDR3: CASSFGGARGNEKLFF; DNA: TGTGCCAGCAGCTTCGGAGGGGCGCGGGGCAATGAAAAACTGTTTTTT
size: once; J: TRBJ2-7; D: NA; length: 16; V: TRBV15; CDR3: CATSGTLGLDSYEQYF; DNA: TGTGCCACTTCAGGTACCTTAGGACTGGACTCCTACGAGCAGTACTTC
size: NA; J: TRBJ1-1; D: NA; length: 16; V: TRBV9; CDR3: CASSETPRGSGTEAFF; DNA: TGTGCCAGCAGCGAGACCCCTCGGGGATCGGGGACTGAAGCTTTCTTT
size: once; J: TRBJ2-3; D: TRBD1; length: 15; V: TRBV6-5; CDR3: CASKQRTGRTDTQYF; DNA: TGTGCCAGCAAACAGCGGACAGGGCGCACAGATACGCAGTATTTT
size: NA; J: TRBJ1-5; D: NA; length: 15; V: TRBV6-6; CDR3: CASSYQTGGGQPQHF; DNA: TGTGCCAGCAGTTACCAAACAGGTGGCGGTCAGCCCCAGCATTTT
size: NA; J: TRBJ2-1; D: TRBD1; length: 13; V: TRBV7-2; CDR3: CASSWDRGNEQFF; DNA: TGTGCCAGCAGCTGGGACAGGGGGAATGAGCAGTTCTTC
size: NA; J: TRBJ2-3; D: NA; length: 15; V: TRBV10-3; CDR3: CAISGRGGLSDTQYF; DNA: TGTGCCATCAGTGGCAGGGGGGGGTTATCAGATACGCAGTATTTT
size: NA; J: TRBJ2-5; D: NA; length: 16; V: TRBV25-1; CDR3: CASSEGFGGSQETQYF; DNA: TGTGCCAGCAGTGAAGGTTTCGGGGGTTCCCAAGAGACCCAGTACTTC
size: NA; J: TRBJ2-7; D: TRBD2; length: 15; V: TRBV5-6; CDR3: CASSLGLAGGYEQYF; DNA: TGTGCCAGCAGCTTGGGACTAGCGGGCGGCTACGAGCAGTACTTC
size: NA; J: TRBJ2-2; D: TRBD1; length: 14; V: TRBV2; CDR3: CASSTSRGSRELFF; DNA: TGTGCCAGCAGTACCTCCAGGGGGTCCAGGGAGCTGTTTTTT